This is a list of T cell receptor beta chains from one sample in a study of spatial heterogeneity in lung cancer. In TCRdb, the 5' RACE reads were re-called with MiXCR into one record per CDR3 protein. Of around 7,900 distinct CDR3 sequences listed, 14% are singletons. The specimen comprised lung tumor tissue, sampled at surgery. All receptors derive from a female donor with early-stage non-small cell lung cancer. Each CDR3 is given with its conserved first and last residue. A D gene is named only where the DNA matches it firmly. The listing skips clone size in some rows; elsewhere it reads once, few, many or a size class.

CDR3nt	CDR3aa	v_gene	j_gene	d_gene	abundance
TGTGCCAGCAGCTTTGGTGGGGCCAGAGAAGAGACCCAGTACTTC	CASSFGGAREETQYF	TRBV9	TRBJ2-5	.	large
TGTGCCAGCCCTCCCGTGGGCGGGGGCGGATACACAGATACGCAGTATTTT	CASPPVGGGGYTDTQYF	TRBV6-5	TRBJ2-3	.	many
TGTGCCAGCAGCTTTCTTGGCGATCCCACAGATACGCAGTATTTT	CASSFLGDPTDTQYF	TRBV13	TRBJ2-3	.	medium-sized
TGCAGTGCTAGAGACAGGGTCTCCTACGAGCAGTACTTC	CSARDRVSYEQYF	TRBV20-1	TRBJ2-7	.	many
TGTGCCACCAGTGACGGTATGAACACTGAAGCTTTCTTT	CATSDGMNTEAFF	TRBV24-1	TRBJ1-1	.	.
TGTGCCAGCAGCCAGAGAGCACTAGCCAAAAACATTCAGTACTTC	CASSQRALAKNIQYF	TRBV11-2	TRBJ2-4	.	medium-sized
TGTGCCAGCAGTTGGGGGGTGACAGGGAGCTCTGGGGCCAACGTCCTGACTTTC	CASSWGVTGSSGANVLTF	TRBV12-3/TRBV12-4	TRBJ2-6	.	.
TGCGCCAGCAGCTTGGGTCCTGGGAACACTGAAGCTTTCTTT	CASSLGPGNTEAFF	TRBV5-1	TRBJ1-1	.	medium-sized
TGTGCCAGCAGCCCAAGTAGAGCCCAGGACCCAACGGAGACCCAGTACTTC	CASSPSRAQDPTETQYF	TRBV9	TRBJ2-5	.	.
TGTGCCATCAGTGAAATAAACAGGGGCGCTGCCTACGAGCAGTACTTC	CAISEINRGAAYEQYF	TRBV10-3	TRBJ2-7	TRBD1	.
TGTGCCAGCAGGGCTAGCGCTAGCTCCTACAATGAGCAGTTCTTC	CASRASASSYNEQFF	TRBV12-3/TRBV12-4	TRBJ2-1	.	medium-sized
TGTGCCAGCAGCCCAGGGGCAAGGGTAAGGGGATACGAGCAGTACTTC	CASSPGARVRGYEQYF	TRBV7-6	TRBJ2-7	.	many
TGCGCCAGCAGCCCCAAGGGGGGGGGCAATGAGCAGTTCTTC	CASSPKGGGNEQFF	TRBV4-1	TRBJ2-1	.	medium-sized
TGTGCCAGCAGCTTAGCGGGGACAGGGGGGCTCGTTGGCTACACCTTC	CASSLAGTGGLVGYTF	TRBV7-9	TRBJ1-2	TRBD1	many
TGTGCCAGCAGCTCCGCCCTCAGCGGGGGGAATGAGCAGTTCTTC	CASSSALSGGNEQFF	TRBV13	TRBJ2-1	TRBD2	medium-sized
TGCAGTGCTTCTGCCCAGACTGAAGCTTTCTTT	CSASAQTEAFF	TRBV20-1	TRBJ1-1	.	many
TGTGCCAGCAGCCCCCCCTTAGGCGGGCGAAACACCATATATTTT	CASSPPLGGRNTIYF	TRBV9	TRBJ1-3	.	many
TGCGCCAGCAGCTTGTCTCGGAACACTGAAGCTTTCTTT	CASSLSRNTEAFF	TRBV5-1	TRBJ1-1	.	medium-sized
TGTGCCTGGAGTGCCCGGGACAGGTACCACTATGGCTACACCTTC	CAWSARDRYHYGYTF	TRBV30	TRBJ1-2	TRBD1	many
TGTGCCAGCTCACGGGCAACTAATGAAAAACTGTTTTTT	CASSRATNEKLFF	TRBV6-2/TRBV6-3	TRBJ1-4	.	.
TGTGCCATCAGTGGAGCGGGGGGCATCTACGAGCAGTACTTC	CAISGAGGIYEQYF	TRBV10-3	TRBJ2-7	TRBD2	many
TGTGCCAGTAGGCCCCCGGCGAGCTCCTATAATTCACCCCTCCACTTT	CASRPPASSYNSPLHF	TRBV19	TRBJ1-6	.	many
TGTGCCAGCAGAGGAGGCTTGGGTCAGCCCCAGCATTTT	CASRGGLGQPQHF	TRBV6-5	TRBJ1-5	.	medium-sized
TGTGCCAGCTCACCTCTCCCTCGGGGCGGAAAGTATGGCTACACCTTC	CASSPLPRGGKYGYTF	TRBV18	TRBJ1-2	.	.
TGTGCCAGCAATGGCCCAATAGCAGATACGCAGTATTTT	CASNGPIADTQYF	TRBV12-3/TRBV12-4	TRBJ2-3	.	many
TGCAGTGCCCAAGGCGCGGCGCTTACAGATACGCAGTATTTT	CSAQGAALTDTQYF	TRBV20-1	TRBJ2-3	.	medium-sized
TGTGCCAGCAGTTTAAAGCAGCCACTAGCCAAAAACATTCAGTACTTC	CASSLKQPLAKNIQYF	TRBV28	TRBJ2-4	.	many
TGCAGCGTTGGAGACAGCAAAAACATTCAGTACTTC	CSVGDSKNIQYF	TRBV29-1	TRBJ2-4	.	medium-sized
TGCAGCGTTGAAGATGCTTGGGCATGGGGAAACACCATATATTTT	CSVEDAWAWGNTIYF	TRBV29-1	TRBJ1-3	.	many
TGTGCCAGCAGCGTCCGACAGGACAATGAGCAGTTCTTC	CASSVRQDNEQFF	TRBV9	TRBJ2-1	.	many
TGCGCCAGCAGCAAGTGGACAGGCGGAGGTTCCTACGAGCAGTACTTC	CASSKWTGGGSYEQYF	TRBV5-1	TRBJ2-7	TRBD1	medium-sized
TGTGCCAGCAGTGAGGCTGGGGGGACAACTAATGAAAAACTGTTTTTT	CASSEAGGTTNEKLFF	TRBV6-1	TRBJ1-4	.	medium-sized
TGTGCCAGCAGTTCTCGTGGGCAGGGCCGGAACGAGCAGTACTTC	CASSSRGQGRNEQYF	TRBV12-3/TRBV12-4	TRBJ2-7	.	medium-sized
TGTGCCAGCACCCCTCCAAATAGCGGGGGATCAGCAGATACGCAGTATTTT	CASTPPNSGGSADTQYF	TRBV9	TRBJ2-3	TRBD2	many
TGTGCCAGCTCTACTCTCGGGACAGGGACTGGGGCCAACGTCCTGACTTTC	CASSTLGTGTGANVLTF	TRBV18	TRBJ2-6	TRBD1	many
TGTGCCAGCAGTGGAGGACAGGGGGCTGGTAGAACCGGGGAGCTGTTTTTT	CASSGGQGAGRTGELFF	TRBV27	TRBJ2-2	TRBD1	medium-sized
TGCGCCAGCAGCTATCGCCCTACAACTAATGAAAAACTGTTTTTT	CASSYRPTTNEKLFF	TRBV5-1	TRBJ1-4	.	many
TGTGCCAGCAGCCACTCCGCAATAGATACGCAGTATTTT	CASSHSAIDTQYF	TRBV7-9	TRBJ2-3	.	once
TGTGCCAGCCGGGGGGGCCTCACCGGGGAGCTGTTTTTT	CASRGGLTGELFF	TRBV9	TRBJ2-2	TRBD2	many
TGTGCCAGTAGACCTAACCGGCGCAATCAGCCCCAGCATTTT	CASRPNRRNQPQHF	TRBV28	TRBJ1-5	.	.
TGCAGCGTGCACAGGGTAGATACGCAGTATTTT	CSVHRVDTQYF	TRBV29-1	TRBJ2-3	.	.